The 19 T cell receptor beta chains below all came from one sample that was sequenced in a study of radiation and T cells in renal cell carcinoma. The time point denotes: blood 4 weeks post-SBRT, at nephrectomy. Treatment meaning: 15 Gy SBRT to primary tumor, nephrectomy 4 weeks later. Sequencing used immunoSEQ multiplex PCR; TCRdb keeps in-frame clones, though not all of them. The sample lists around 170,000 clones, about 88% seen once, with roughly 10% in the top ten. The sequencing used blood, collected from a patient whose treatment included radiotherapy and nephrectomy. Receptors were obtained from a woman aged 45 to 65 with renal cell carcinoma.

The V gene is TRBV6-5, the J gene TRBJ1-4; D not certain. This CDR3 has 13 amino acids. V lost 6 bases to trimming and J lost 5 bases, with 10 bases between them. CDR1 MNHEY and CDR2 SVGAGI come from the germline V gene. This chain's CDR3 is CASRAPGNEKLFF. The CDR3 DNA is TGTGCCAGCAGGGCTCCGGGCAATGAAAAACTGTTTTTT.

The chain carries TRBV18 and TRBJ1-1; D gene uncertain. The CDR3 runs 12 residues. The germline gives CDR1 KGHSH, CDR2 LQKENI. V lost 2 bases, J lost 3 bases, and 4 bases lay in between. CDR3 sequence reads: CASSPGDTEAFF. In DNA, the CDR3 is TGTGCCAGCTCACCAGGCGACACTGAAGCTTTCTTT.

The sample holds one count of this clone. The chain carries TRBV5-1 and TRBJ2-5; tentative D call: TRBD2 (6 bases). V lost 1 base to trimming and J lost 5 bases, with 15 bases between them. The CDR3 is 15 amino acids. Germline-derived CDR1 and CDR2 are SGHRS and YFSETQ. The CDR3 protein is CASSLTALGRETQYF. CDR3 coding DNA: TGCGCCAGCAGCTTGACGGCGTTGGGGAGGGAGACCCAGTACTTC.

The chain is built from TRBV28 and TRBJ1-6; no clear D. The V gene lost 6 bases and the J gene lost 1 base, with 13 bases spanning the gap. The CDR3 is 16 amino acids. Germline V lookup: CDR1 MDHEN, CDR2 SYDVKM. This chain's CDR3 is CASSSAAGSYNSPLHF. The DNA of the CDR3 is TGTGCCAGCAGCTCCGCCGCGGGATCCTATAATTCACCCCTCCACTTT.

The chain has TRBV25-1 and TRBJ1-2; D might be TRBD1 (5 bases). The CDR3 is made up of 14 amino acids. Germline V gives CDR1 MGHDK, CDR2 SYGVNS. The germline V and J ends were trimmed by 4 bases and 5 bases, with 14 bases remaining between them. The CDR3 DNA follows: TGTGCCAGCAGTGCCCTAGGGAGACAGTATGGCTACACCTTC. It yields the protein CASSALGRQYGYTF.

The chain combines TRBV6-5 with TRBJ1-6; D unresolved. V was cut by 6 bases and J by 5 bases, with 2 bases left in between. The CDR3 contains 11 residues. In germline, CDR1 is MNHEY, CDR2 SVGAGI. CDR3 sequence: CASRDNSPLHF. The CDR3 DNA reads as TGTGCCAGCAGGGATAATTCACCCCTCCACTTT.

The V gene is TRBV30, the J gene TRBJ2-3, with D unclear. Trimming left V 0 bases short and J 3 bases short, with 10 bases between. The CDR3 contains 14 residues. The V gene's germline CDR1 is GTSNPN and CDR2 SVGIG (reference sequence). The CDR3 DNA reads TGTGCCTGGAGTGTAAAGGTTGGGACAGATACGCAGTATTTT. Translating it yields CAWSVKVGTDTQYF.

This rearrangement joins TRBV9 to TRBJ2-1; possibly TRBD2 for D (5 bases). Trimming pared 3 bases from V and 7 bases from J, leaving 20 bases between. This CDR3 spans 16 amino acids. The germline CDR1 and CDR2 sequences are SGDLS and YYNGEE. The CDR3 coding sequence is TGTGCCAGCAGCGCCGGACGGGGAGTTCCTAAGAATGAGCAGTTCTTC. It yields the protein CASSAGRGVPKNEQFF.

This clone has only one observation. J is TRBJ1-2 and V is TRBV5-6, with 10 bases fitting TRBD1. CDR1 is SGHDT and CDR2 is YYEEEE in the germline V gene. V lost 2 bases, J lost 4 bases, and 8 bases stayed unmatched. The CDR3 spans 16 residues. Here the CDR3 reads CASSFFDRGRGYGYTF. CDR3 DNA sequence: TGTGCCAGCAGCTTCTTCGACAGGGGGCGCGGCTATGGCTACACCTTC.

The chain is built from TRBV7-9 and TRBJ1-1; D ambiguous. The V gene lost 7 bases and the J gene lost 4 bases, with 13 bases spanning the gap. CDR3 length equals 13 residues. Germline V gene lookup returns CDR1 SEHNR and CDR2 FQNEAQ (reference sequence). The CDR3 DNA sequence: TGTGCCAGCATCCGGTCGGCGTCCACTGAAGCTTTCTTT. This translates into CASIRSASTEAFF.

The chain recombines TRBV6-6 with TRBJ2-7; 9 bases line up with TRBD1. This CDR3 is 13 amino acids long. Germline V gives CDR1 MNHNY, CDR2 SVGAGI (reference sequence). The ends lost 5 bases at V and 4 bases at J; junction bases unmatched: 3. The CDR3 DNA follows: TGTGCCAGCAGTCCCGGGACAGGGTACGAGCAGTACTTC. Encoded protein: CASSPGTGYEQYF.

J is TRBJ1-6 and V is TRBV19; D remains unclear. There are 16 residues in the CDR3. Germline V gene data show CDR1 as LNHDA and CDR2 as SQIVND (reference sequence). V was pared by 1 base and J by 0 bases, with 7 bases between. CDR3 in amino acids: CASSIGVSSYNSPLHF. The CDR3 region has the DNA TGTGCCAGTAGTATAGGCGTAAGCTCCTATAATTCACCCCTCCACTTT.

The chain combines TRBV2 with TRBJ2-3, with D perhaps matching TRBD2 (7 bases). This CDR3 is 15 amino acids long. CDR1 and CDR2 (germline): SNHLY, FYNNEI. V lost 4 bases, J lost 1 base, and 12 bases lay in between. This CDR3 reads CASSVEGGGTDTQYF. CDR3 coding DNA: TGTGCCAGCAGTGTGGAGGGGGGGGGCACAGATACGCAGTATTTT. Full variable domain (missing parts from reference TRBV2 and TRBJ2-3): EPEVTQTPSHQVTQMGQEVILRCVPISNHLYFYWYRQILGQKVEFLVSFYNNEISEKSEIFDDQFSVERPDGSNFTLKIRSTKLEDSAMYFCASSVEGGGTDTQYFGPGTRLTVL.

The chain has TRBV9 and TRBJ1-1; perhaps TRBD1 as D (6 bases). The V gene lost 0 bases and the J gene lost 4 bases, with 13 bases spanning the gap. CDR1 SGDLS and CDR2 YYNGEE come from the germline V gene. The CDR3 runs 15 residues. The CDR3: CASSVETTGFTEAFF. CDR3 coding DNA: TGTGCCAGCAGCGTAGAGACTACAGGGTTCACTGAAGCTTTCTTT.

This rearrangement joins TRBV10-2 to TRBJ2-2; no firm D call. Trimming stripped 2 bases from V and 8 bases from J, with 12 bases between. Germline V gene lookup returns CDR1 WSHSY and CDR2 SAAADI. This CDR3 has 14 residues. The CDR3 reads CASSEPGMGGELFF. In DNA, the CDR3 is TGCGCCAGCAGTGAGCCCGGAATGGGTGGGGAGCTGTTTTTT.

The rearrangement uses TRBV19 and TRBJ2-1; 13 nucleotides line up with TRBD2. The germline V gene encodes CDR1 LNHDA and CDR2 SQIVND (reference sequence). The CDR3 totals 16 residues. Unmatched junction bases numbered 8, after V lost 3 bases and J lost 9 bases. CDR3: CASSMGLAGSRGEQFF. The CDR3 DNA reads TGTGCCAGTAGTATGGGACTAGCGGGGTCGAGGGGTGAGCAGTTCTTC.

The CDR3 spells CASSSGSTYEQYF. In nucleotides, the CDR3 is TGTGCCAGCAGTTCGGGGTCGACCTACGAGCAGTACTTC. This chain links TRBV6-6 with TRBJ2-7, with D perhaps matching TRBD2 (5 bases). The germline CDR1 and CDR2 sequences are MNHNY and SVGAGI (reference sequence). The CDR3 sequence is 13 residues long. Trimming removed 4 bases from V and 2 bases from J, with 9 bases in between.

This chain uses TRBV5-3 with TRBJ1-4, with D unresolved. TRBV5-3 is assigned to the ORF class and has an uncertain function. The CDR3 spans 14 residues. Trimming shortened V by 2 bases and J by 4 bases, and 9 bases separated the two germline ends. CDR3 sequence (DNA): TGTGCCAGAAGCTTAGGACGGAATAATGAAAAACTGTTTTTT. Encoded protein: CARSLGRNNEKLFF.

The chain carries TRBV5-6 and TRBJ2-5; D possibly corresponds to TRBD2 (8 bases). The V gene's germline CDR1 is SGHDT and CDR2 YYEEEE. Trimming took 4 bases from V and 4 from J, leaving 23 bases between them. The CDR3 has 17 amino acids. The CDR3 coding sequence is TGTGCCAGCAGCCCCTCTGCCCGGGACAGCGGGAGAGAGACCCAGTACTTC. This gives the protein CASSPSARDSGRETQYF.